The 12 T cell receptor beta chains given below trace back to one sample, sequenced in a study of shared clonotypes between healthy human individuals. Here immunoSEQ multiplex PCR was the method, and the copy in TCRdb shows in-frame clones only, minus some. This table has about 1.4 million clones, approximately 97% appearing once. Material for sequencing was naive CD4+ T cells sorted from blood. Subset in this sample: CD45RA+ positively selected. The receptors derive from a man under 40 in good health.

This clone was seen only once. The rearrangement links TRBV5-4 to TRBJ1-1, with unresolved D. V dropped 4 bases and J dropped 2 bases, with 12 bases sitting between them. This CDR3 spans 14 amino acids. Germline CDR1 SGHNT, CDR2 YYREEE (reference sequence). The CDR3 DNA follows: TGTGCCAGCAGCACCGGACTGACAAACACTGAAGCTTTCTTT. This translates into CASSTGLTNTEAFF.

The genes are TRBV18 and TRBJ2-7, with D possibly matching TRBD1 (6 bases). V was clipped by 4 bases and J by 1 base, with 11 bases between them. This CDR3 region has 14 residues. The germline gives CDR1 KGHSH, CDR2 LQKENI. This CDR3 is CASSQSGQSYEQYF. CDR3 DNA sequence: TGTGCCAGCTCACAATCAGGACAGTCCTACGAGCAGTACTTC.

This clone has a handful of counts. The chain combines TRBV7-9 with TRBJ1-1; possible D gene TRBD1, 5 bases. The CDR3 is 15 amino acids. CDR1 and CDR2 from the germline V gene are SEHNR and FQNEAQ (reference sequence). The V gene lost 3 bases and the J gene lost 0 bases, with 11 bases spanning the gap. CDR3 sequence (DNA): TGTGCCAGCAGCTTGGTGTCGGGGGTGAACACTGAAGCTTTCTTT. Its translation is CASSLVSGVNTEAFF.

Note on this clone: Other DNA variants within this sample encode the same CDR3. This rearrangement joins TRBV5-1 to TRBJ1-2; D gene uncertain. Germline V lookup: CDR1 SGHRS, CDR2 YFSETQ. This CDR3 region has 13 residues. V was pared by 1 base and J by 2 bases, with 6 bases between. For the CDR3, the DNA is TGCGCCAGCAGCTTGACAGAAAACTATGGCTACACCTTC. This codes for CASSLTENYGYTF.

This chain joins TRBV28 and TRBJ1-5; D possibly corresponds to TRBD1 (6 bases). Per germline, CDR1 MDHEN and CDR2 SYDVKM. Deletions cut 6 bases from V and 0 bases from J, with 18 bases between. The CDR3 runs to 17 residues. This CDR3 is CASSSGAQGYSNQPQHF. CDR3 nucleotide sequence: TGTGCCAGCAGCTCTGGGGCACAGGGATATAGCAATCAGCCCCAGCATTTT.

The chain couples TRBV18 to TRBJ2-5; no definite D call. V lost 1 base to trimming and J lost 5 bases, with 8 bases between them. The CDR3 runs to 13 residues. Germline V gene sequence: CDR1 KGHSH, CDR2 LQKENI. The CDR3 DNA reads TGTGCCAGCTCACCACTCTCCTATGAGACCCAGTACTTC. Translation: CASSPLSYETQYF.

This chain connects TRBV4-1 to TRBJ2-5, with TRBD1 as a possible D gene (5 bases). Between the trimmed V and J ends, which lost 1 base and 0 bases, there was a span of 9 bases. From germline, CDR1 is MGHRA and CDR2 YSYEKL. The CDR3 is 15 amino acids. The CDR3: CASSQVTEYQETQYF. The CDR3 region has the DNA TGCGCCAGCAGCCAAGTGACAGAGTACCAAGAGACCCAGTACTTC.

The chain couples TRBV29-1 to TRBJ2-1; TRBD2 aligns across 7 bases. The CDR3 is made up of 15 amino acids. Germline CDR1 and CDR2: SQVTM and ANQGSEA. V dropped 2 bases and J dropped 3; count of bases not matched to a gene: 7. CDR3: CSVERRERIYNEQFF. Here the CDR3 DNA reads TGCAGCGTTGAAAGGCGGGAGAGGATCTACAATGAGCAGTTCTTC.

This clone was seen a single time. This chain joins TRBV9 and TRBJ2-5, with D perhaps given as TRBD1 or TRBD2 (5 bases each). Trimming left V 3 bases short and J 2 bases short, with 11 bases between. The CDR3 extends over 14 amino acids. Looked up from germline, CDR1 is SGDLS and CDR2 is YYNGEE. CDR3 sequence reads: CASSGGARQETQYF. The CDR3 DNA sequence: TGTGCCAGCAGCGGAGGGGCTCGGCAAGAGACCCAGTACTTC.

The CDR3, as DNA: TGTGCCAGCAGCGTAGCTATGAGACTAGCGGGAAAAAGCTCCTACAATGAGCAGTTCTTC. This gives the protein CASSVAMRLAGKSSYNEQFF. The chain has TRBV9 and TRBJ2-1; 11 bases are shared with TRBD2. The CDR3 totals 20 residues. Per germline, CDR1 SGDLS and CDR2 YYNGEE. The J segment lost 0 bases and the V segment lost 0 bases, leaving 11 bases of the junction unmatched.

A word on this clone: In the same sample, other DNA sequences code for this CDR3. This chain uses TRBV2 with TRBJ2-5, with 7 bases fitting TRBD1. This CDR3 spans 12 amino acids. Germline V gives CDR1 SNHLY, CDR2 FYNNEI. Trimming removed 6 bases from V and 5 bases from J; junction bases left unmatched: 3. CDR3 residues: CASSRGWETQYF. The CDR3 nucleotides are TGTGCCAGCAGCAGGGGGTGGGAGACCCAGTACTTC. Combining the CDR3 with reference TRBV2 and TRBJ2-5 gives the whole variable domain EPEVTQTPSHQVTQMGQEVILRCVPISNHLYFYWYRQILGQKVEFLVSFYNNEISEKSEIFDDQFSVERPDGSNFTLKIRSTKLEDSAMYFCASSRGWETQYFGPGTRLLVL.

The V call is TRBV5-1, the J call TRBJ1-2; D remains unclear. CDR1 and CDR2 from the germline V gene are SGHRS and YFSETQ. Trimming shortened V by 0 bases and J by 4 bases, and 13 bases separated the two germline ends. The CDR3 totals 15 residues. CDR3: CASSLGYSLSYGYTF. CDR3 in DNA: TGCGCCAGCAGCTTGGGTTACTCGCTAAGCTATGGCTACACCTTC.